The clone carrying this TCR beta chain was found many times. Its antigen is as yet unknown. The TCRbeta library was prepared with unique molecular identifiers. TCRdb called the PCR reads again in MiXCR, with one record for every CDR3 protein. This sample has hundreds of thousands of distinct CDR3 sequences, with 10% to 15% found just once. This sample stems from a study of T-cell reconstitution after alpha-beta-depleted transplantation in children. Regarding the study as a whole: The main origin of T-cell counts and diversity one year after transplant was newly produced T cells. Recipient T cells and thymic progenitors that survived gave rise to the high TCRbeta diversity observed at day 60 in some patients.

Source: PBMCs, mostly from graft donor cells, taken 360 days after TCRalphabeta/CD19-depleted stem cell transplant. The source is a male patient younger than 18 who had a stem cell transplant for acute myeloid leukemia, so the T cells may come from the graft donor.

The CDR3 reads CSARAQPRGLPYEQYF. In DNA, the CDR3 is TGCAGTGCTAGAGCCCAGCCCAGAGGCCTTCCCTACGAGCAGTACTTC. V is TRBV20-1 and J is TRBJ2-7, with D uncertain. This CDR3 is 16 amino acids long. Trimming stripped 1 base from V and 2 bases from J, with 18 bases between. The V gene's germline CDR1 is DFQATT and CDR2 SNEGSKA (reference sequence).